These 18 T cell receptor beta chains came from one sample sequenced in a study of shared clonotypes between healthy human individuals (dated by TCRdb to about 2020). The library was obtained by the immunoSEQ multiplex PCR assay. Sourced from immuneACCESS, this table was stored by TCRdb with only in-frame sequences that have V and J called. A share of the clones is absent; for the studies checked, an unresolved V gene accounts for under half, and the remainder has no known explanation. The sample table shows fewer than 850,000 clones, and about two thirds are seen once. The biggest ten clones account for approximately 1.8% of the sample. Specimen: memory CD4+ T cells sorted from blood. The cell subset or site tag for this specimen amounts to: CD45RA-negative fraction. These receptors came from a woman in her thirties in good health.

This chain connects TRBV5-1 to TRBJ2-1; 7 nucleotides match TRBD2. This CDR3 has 14 amino acids. The J segment lost 7 bases and the V segment lost 5 bases, leaving 9 bases of the junction unmatched. Germline-derived CDR1 and CDR2 are SGHRS and YFSETQ. The CDR3 loop is CASSSGGRGNEQFF. The CDR3 DNA follows: TGCGCCAGCAGTTCGGGCGGGAGAGGGAATGAGCAGTTCTTC. Variable domain in full (rest from reference TRBV5-1 and TRBJ2-1): KAGVTQTPRYLIKTRGQQVTLSCSPISGHRSVSWYQQTPGQGLQFLFEYFSETQRNKGNFPGRFSGRQFSNSRSEMNVSTLELGDSALYLCASSSGGRGNEQFFGPGTRLTVL.

In this sample, this clone turned up a few times. This rearrangement joins TRBV28 to TRBJ2-6, with D tentatively TRBD1 (6 bases). The CDR3 is 15 amino acids. Trimming pared 3 bases from V and 2 bases from J, leaving 8 bases between. The germline V gene encodes CDR1 MDHEN and CDR2 SYDVKM. The CDR3 coding sequence is TGTGCCAGCAGTTTTGCAGGGGCTGGGGCCAACGTCCTGACTTTC. Translating it yields CASSFAGAGANVLTF.

This clone was observed a handful of times. Other DNA sequences in this sample translate to the same CDR3. CDR3 in amino acids: CASSFTAVNYGYTF. DNA of the CDR3: TGTGCCAGCAGCTTTACAGCGGTTAACTATGGCTACACCTTC. The V and J genes are TRBV5-6 and TRBJ1-2; no clear D gene. Trimming removed 2 bases at V and 1 base at J, with 9 bases between. The CDR3 loop spans 14 amino acids. The germline V gene encodes CDR1 SGHDT and CDR2 YYEEEE.

The V call is TRBV25-1, the J call TRBJ1-2, with no clear D. The CDR3 sequence is 17 residues long. The germline gives CDR1 MGHDK, CDR2 SYGVNS. Trimming removed 2 bases from V and 5 bases from J, with 21 bases in between. The CDR3 here is CASSEILAGGSKYGYTF. CDR3 DNA: TGTGCCAGCAGTGAAATACTAGCGGGAGGCAGCAAATATGGCTACACCTTC.

The V and J genes are TRBV20-1 and TRBJ1-2; D unclear. V was cut by 5 bases and J by 4 bases, with 8 bases left in between. Germline V gene lookup returns CDR1 DFQATT and CDR2 SNEGSKA (reference sequence). The CDR3 runs to 11 residues. For the CDR3, the DNA is TGCAGTGCTCCGGGAGCCTATGGCTACACCTTC. Translated, it gives CSAPGAYGYTF.

This clone was observed a handful of times. This rearrangement joins TRBV30 to TRBJ1-1; 8 bases match TRBD1. V was pared by 2 bases and J by 4 bases, with 9 bases of the junction left unmatched. Germline lookup yields CDR1 GTSNPN and CDR2 SVGIG (reference sequence). This CDR3 spans 15 amino acids. The DNA for the CDR3 is TGTGCCTGGAGTACCCGGACAGGGAAGTTCACTGAAGCTTTCTTT. Amino acid sequence: CAWSTRTGKFTEAFF.

The chain recombines TRBV5-1 with TRBJ2-7; TRBD1 might be the D (5 bases). The CDR3 sequence is 12 residues long. Germline CDR1 SGHRS, CDR2 YFSETQ. The germline V and J ends were trimmed by 3 bases and 13 bases, with 17 bases remaining between them. CDR3 in amino acids: CASSYTGPPEYF. Written as DNA, the CDR3 is TGCGCCAGCAGCTATACAGGACCGCCCGAATACTTC.

The chain carries TRBV2 and TRBJ2-5, with D possibly being TRBD2 (5 bases). Trimming removed 5 bases from V and 5 bases from J, with 15 bases in between. The CDR3 is made up of 14 amino acids. The germline V gene has CDR1 SNHLY and CDR2 FYNNEI. The CDR3 spells CASSQPVRRETQYF. In DNA form, the CDR3 reads TGTGCCAGCAGTCAACCCGTAAGGAGGGAGACCCAGTACTTC.

The chain uses TRBV4-2 and TRBJ2-7; the match to TRBD2 covers 10 bases. The CDR3 length is 14 residues. CDR1 is LGHNA and CDR2 is YNFKEQ in the germline V gene. Trimming took 4 bases from V and 6 from J; bases not matched to a gene: 6. Here the CDR3 DNA reads TGTGCCAGCAGCCTTTTAGCGGGAGGCGGCGAGCAGTACTTC. Protein product: CASSLLAGGGEQYF.

Comments on this clone: Other nucleotide sequences from this sample produce the same CDR3. The chain employs TRBV5-1 and TRBJ2-7; D is unclear. In germline, CDR1 is SGHRS, CDR2 YFSETQ. The CDR3 is 11 amino acids. V lost 5 bases to trimming and J lost 4 bases, with 7 bases between them. CDR3 bases: TGCGCCAGCAGATCTGAGTACGAGCAGTACTTC. The encoded protein is CASRSEYEQYF.

The chain employs TRBV7-7 and TRBJ2-1; 8 bases map to TRBD1. V shed 4 bases and J 3 bases; nucleotides not matched to a gene: 2. This CDR3 region has 14 residues. From germline, CDR1 is SSHAT and CDR2 FNYEAQ (reference sequence). The DNA for the CDR3 is TGTGCCAGCAGCTACGGACAGGGCTACAATGAGCAGTTCTTC. This gives the protein CASSYGQGYNEQFF.

The chain couples TRBV28 to TRBJ1-2, with D possibly matching TRBD1 (6 bases). V shed 7 bases and J shed 7 bases, with 16 bases lying between them. CDR1 MDHEN and CDR2 SYDVKM come from the germline V gene. The length of the CDR3 is 13 residues. The CDR3 nucleotides read TGTGCCAGCACCCGGGGGGGGCTAAGTGGCTACACCTTC. Its translation: CASTRGGLSGYTF.

This chain joins TRBV5-1 and TRBJ2-7, with D unclear. The CDR3 length is 13 residues. Germline V CDR1 and CDR2: SGHRS, YFSETQ. The V end was cut by 5 bases, the J end by 4 bases, with 13 bases between. In nucleotides, the CDR3 is TGCGCCAGCAGTCCCGGGCCGGCATACGAGCAGTACTTC. Translation gives CASSPGPAYEQYF.

As concerns this clone: A much larger clone is a single base away; this may be a read error. Distinct nucleotide sequences in the sample also encode this CDR3. The gene calls are TRBV2 and TRBJ2-1; TRBD2 matches at 8 bases. The CDR3 consists of 15 residues. The V and J ends lost 6 bases and 0 bases, in that order; junction bases with no gene match: 4. CDR1 is SNHLY and CDR2 is FYNNEI in the germline V gene. The CDR3 coding sequence is TGTGCCAGCAGCCTCAGCGGGAGCTCCTACAATGAGCAGTTCTTC. As protein: CASSLSGSSYNEQFF.

The CDR3 loop is CASTEQSYEQYF. The DNA for the CDR3 is TGTGCCAGCACCGAACAGAGCTACGAGCAGTACTTC. The chain links TRBV28 to TRBJ2-7, with D uncertain. CDR1 and CDR2 (germline): MDHEN, SYDVKM. Trimming stripped 7 bases from V and 3 bases from J, with 10 bases between. CDR3 length: 12 residues.

The chain links TRBV5-4 to TRBJ2-1, with 11 nucleotides matching TRBD2. The germline gives CDR1 SGHNT, CDR2 YYREEE (reference sequence). The CDR3 has 16 amino acids. J gave up 8 bases and V 4 bases, and 11 bases lay outside the gene matches. The CDR3 bases are TGTGCCAGCAGCCCGTTTACTAGCGGGAGTGGCTATGAGCAGTTCTTC. It translates to CASSPFTSGSGYEQFF.

This rearrangement joins TRBV12-2 to TRBJ2-1; whether TRBD2, the table's D call, matches the DNA was not checked. TRBV12-2 is a known pseudogene. The CDR3 is made up of 19 amino acids. The DNA of the CDR3 is TGTGCAAGTCGCTTAGCAACTAGCGGGACTCATAGCTCCTACAATGAGCAGTTCTTC. Encoded protein: CASRLATSGTHSSYNEQFF.

V and J are TRBV20-1 and TRBJ2-5; no clear D gene. V shed 3 bases and J shed 7 bases, with 6 bases lying between them. This CDR3 contains 10 residues. Germline V gene data show CDR1 as DFQATT and CDR2 as SNEGSKA (reference sequence). CDR3 DNA: TGCAGTGCTAGTAGAGGGACCCAGTACTTC. This encodes CSASRGTQYF.